This TCR beta chain was obtained from a study of cytomegalovirus exposure and HLA in healthy donors. Study-level information: About 85 million unique TCRs from HLA-typed donors were held in an early release of data. Caucasian-associated ancestry cluster membership applied to just over 80% of 398 genotyped donors.

Germline values: CDR1 GTSNPN, CDR2 SVGIG (reference sequence). This CDR3 has 13 residues. The germline V and J ends were trimmed by 7 bases and 4 bases, with 16 bases remaining between them. This PCR relied on a set of 60 Vbeta primers and 13 Jbeta primers. This table comes from immunoSEQ multiplex PCR, and its TCRdb copy is limited to in-frame clones, with some not included. The sample lists some 160,000 clones; roughly 83% were seen once. The chain uses TRBV30 and TRBJ1-1; the D gene is possibly TRBD1 (5 bases). The clonotype comes from a woman aged 18-29 years in good health and CMV-seronegative. The specimen sequenced was PBMCs. CDR3 sequence (DNA): TGTGCCTCTGATCGGGGGTTGCGCACTGAAGCTTTCTTT. Translated: CASDRGLRTEAFF.